These 3 T cell receptor beta chains were sequenced from one sample in a study of blood T cell repertoires in COVID-19. Assay used: immunoSEQ multiplex PCR; TCRdb lists only in-frame clones, some missing. Of roughly 160,000 clones in the sample, 88% are singletons; the top ten hold about 2.1%. Sequencing was done on a sample of peripheral blood. The receptors originated from a man in his fifties who had recovered from COVID-19.

Notes on this clone: The same CDR3 also results from other DNA sequences found in this sample. V is TRBV5-1 and J is TRBJ1-2; TRBD1 agrees at 9 bases. Unmatched junction bases numbered 4, after V lost 2 bases and J lost 5 bases. This CDR3 is built from 14 residues. Germline CDR1 SGHRS, CDR2 YFSETQ. The CDR3 here is CASSLGDRVYGYTF. DNA of the CDR3: TGCGCCAGCAGCTTAGGGGACAGGGTTTATGGCTACACCTTC.

The chain couples TRBV27 to TRBJ1-5; possibly TRBD1 for D (5 bases). The CDR3 runs to 18 residues. CDR1 is MNHEY and CDR2 is SMNVEV in the germline V gene (reference sequence). Trimming cost V 5 bases and J 4 bases, with 24 bases left between them. The CDR3 protein is CASSLYFRGVQANQPQHF. CDR3 sequence (DNA): TGTGCCAGCAGTCTTTACTTCCGGGGGGTCCAAGCAAATCAGCCCCAGCATTTT.

The genes are TRBV5-6 and TRBJ2-7; 7 bases are a match to TRBD1. There are 13 residues in the CDR3. Germline loops: CDR1 SGHDT, CDR2 YYEEEE. Germline trimming cut 5 bases from V and 5 bases from J; bases unmatched to any gene: 7. Written as DNA, the CDR3 is TGTGCCAGCAGGTTGACAGGGATCAACGAGCAGTACTTC. Its translation: CASRLTGINEQYF.